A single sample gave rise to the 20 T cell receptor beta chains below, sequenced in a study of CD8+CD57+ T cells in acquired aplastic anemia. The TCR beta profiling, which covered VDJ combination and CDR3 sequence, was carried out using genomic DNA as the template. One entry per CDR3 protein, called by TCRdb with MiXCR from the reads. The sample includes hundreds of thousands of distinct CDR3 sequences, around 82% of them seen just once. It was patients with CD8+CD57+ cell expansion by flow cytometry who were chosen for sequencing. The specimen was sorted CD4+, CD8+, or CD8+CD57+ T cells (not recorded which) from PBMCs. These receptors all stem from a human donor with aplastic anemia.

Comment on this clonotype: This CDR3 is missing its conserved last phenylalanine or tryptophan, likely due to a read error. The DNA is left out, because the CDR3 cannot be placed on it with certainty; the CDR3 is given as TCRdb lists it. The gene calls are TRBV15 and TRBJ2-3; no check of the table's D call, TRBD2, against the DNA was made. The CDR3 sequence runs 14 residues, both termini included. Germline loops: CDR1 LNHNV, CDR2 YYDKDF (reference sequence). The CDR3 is CATSRGSGQDTQYS.

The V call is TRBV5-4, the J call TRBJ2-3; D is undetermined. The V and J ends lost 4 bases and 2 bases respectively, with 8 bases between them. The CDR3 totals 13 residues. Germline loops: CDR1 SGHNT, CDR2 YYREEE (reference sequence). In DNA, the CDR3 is TGTGCCAGCAGCCAAGGCCCCACAGATACGCAGTATTTT. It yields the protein CASSQGPTDTQYF.

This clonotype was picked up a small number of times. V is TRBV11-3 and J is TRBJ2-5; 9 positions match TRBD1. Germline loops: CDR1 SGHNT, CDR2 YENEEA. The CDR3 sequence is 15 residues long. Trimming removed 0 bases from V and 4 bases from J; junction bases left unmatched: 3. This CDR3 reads CASSLDVTGGETQYF. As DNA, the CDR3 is TGTGCCAGCAGCTTAGACGTGACAGGGGGAGAGACCCAGTACTTC. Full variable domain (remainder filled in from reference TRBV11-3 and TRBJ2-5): EAGVVQSPRYKIIEKKQPVAFWCNPISGHNTLYWYLQNLGQGPELLIRYENEEAVDDSQLPKDRFSAERLKGVDSTLKIQPAELGDSAVYLCASSLDVTGGETQYFGPGTRLLVL.

In DNA, the CDR3 is TGCGCCAGCAGTGAGATCGAGCGGGGAACAAGCTTCATGAACAATCAGCCCCAGCATTTT. It encodes CASSEIERGTSFMNNQPQHF. V gene TRBV10-1 combines with J gene TRBJ1-5; D remains unclear. The ends were cut back, 2 bases at V and 3 bases at J, with 26 bases in the middle. CDR1 and CDR2 (germline): WNHNN, SYGVQD (reference sequence). The CDR3 is made up of 20 amino acids.

CDR3 sequence: CSAGPLNGRRGEEQYF. CDR3 sequence (DNA): TGCAGTGCTGGCCCGCTCAACGGGAGACGGGGGGAAGAGCAGTACTTC. J is TRBJ2-7 and V is TRBV20-1, with TRBD2 matching 7 bases. This CDR3 region has 16 residues. Trimming took 5 bases from V and 7 from J; bases not matched to a gene: 20. The germline CDR1 and CDR2 sequences are DFQATT and SNEGSKA (reference sequence).

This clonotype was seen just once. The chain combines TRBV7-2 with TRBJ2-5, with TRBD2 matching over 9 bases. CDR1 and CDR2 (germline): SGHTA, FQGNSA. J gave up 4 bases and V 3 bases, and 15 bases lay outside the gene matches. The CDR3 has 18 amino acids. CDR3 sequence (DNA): TGTGCCAGCAGCTTGTCCCCTCCTAGCGGGACTTGGGGAGAGACCCAGTACTTC. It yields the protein CASSLSPPSGTWGETQYF.

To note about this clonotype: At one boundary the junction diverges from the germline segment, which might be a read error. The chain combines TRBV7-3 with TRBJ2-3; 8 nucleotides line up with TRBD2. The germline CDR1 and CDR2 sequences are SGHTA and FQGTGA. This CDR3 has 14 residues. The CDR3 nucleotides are TGTGCCAGCAGCTTAGCGGGAGGACCCGAAGCTGAGGATTTT. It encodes CASSLAGGPEAEDF.

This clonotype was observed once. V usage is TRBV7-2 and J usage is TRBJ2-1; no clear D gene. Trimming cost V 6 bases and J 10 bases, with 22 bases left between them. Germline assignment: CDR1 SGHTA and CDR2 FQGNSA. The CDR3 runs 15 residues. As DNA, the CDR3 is TGTGCCAGCAGTGGAGCATGGAGCGCCGGAACGGAGCAGTTCTTC. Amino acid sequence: CASSGAWSAGTEQFF.

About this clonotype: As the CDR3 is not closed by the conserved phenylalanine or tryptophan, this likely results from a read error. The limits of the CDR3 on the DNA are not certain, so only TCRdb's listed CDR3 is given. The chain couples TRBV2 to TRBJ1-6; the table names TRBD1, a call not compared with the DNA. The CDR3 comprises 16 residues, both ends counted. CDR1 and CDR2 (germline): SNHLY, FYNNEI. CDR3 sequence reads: CASGDGGTYTQYFVPG.

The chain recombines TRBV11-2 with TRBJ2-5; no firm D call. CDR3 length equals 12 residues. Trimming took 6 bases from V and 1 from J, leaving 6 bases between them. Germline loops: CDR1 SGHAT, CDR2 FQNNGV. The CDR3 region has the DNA TGTGCCAGCAGTCGACTCCAAGAGACCCAGTACTTC. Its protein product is CASSRLQETQYF. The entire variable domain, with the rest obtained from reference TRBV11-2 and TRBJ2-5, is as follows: EAGVAQSPRYKIIEKRQSVAFWCNPISGHATLYWYQQILGQGPKLLIQFQNNGVVDDSQLPKDRFSAERLKGVDSTLKIQPAKLEDSAVYLCASSRLQETQYFGPGTRLLVL.

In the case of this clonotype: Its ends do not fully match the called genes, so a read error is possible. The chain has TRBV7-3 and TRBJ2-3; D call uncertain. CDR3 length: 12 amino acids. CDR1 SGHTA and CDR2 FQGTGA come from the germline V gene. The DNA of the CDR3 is TGTGCCAGCAGCGTAGAGTCAGATGCGCCGTGTTTT. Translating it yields CASSVESDAPCF.

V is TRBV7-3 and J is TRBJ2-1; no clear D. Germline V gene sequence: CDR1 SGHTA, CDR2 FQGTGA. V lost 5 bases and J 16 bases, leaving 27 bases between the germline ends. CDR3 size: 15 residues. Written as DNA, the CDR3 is TGTGCCAGCAGCGTAGGACGCGGACCGTCTGAAGAGCTCTTCTTC. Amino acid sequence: CASSVGRGPSEELFF.

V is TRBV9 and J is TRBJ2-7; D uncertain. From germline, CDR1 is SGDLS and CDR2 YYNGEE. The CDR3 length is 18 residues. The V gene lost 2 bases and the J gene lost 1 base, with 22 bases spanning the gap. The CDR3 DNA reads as TGTGCCAGCAGCGTTCAGCCAGATACGCAGTATTTTTCCTACGAGCAGTACGTC. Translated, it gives CASSVQPDTQYFSYEQYV.

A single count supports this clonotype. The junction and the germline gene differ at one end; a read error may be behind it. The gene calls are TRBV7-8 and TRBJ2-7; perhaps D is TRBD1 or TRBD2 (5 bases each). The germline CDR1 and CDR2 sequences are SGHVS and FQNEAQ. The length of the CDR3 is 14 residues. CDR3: CASSSRGSGEQLFF. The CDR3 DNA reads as TGTGCCAGCAGCAGCCGGGGCTCCGGGGAGCAGCTTTTCTTC.

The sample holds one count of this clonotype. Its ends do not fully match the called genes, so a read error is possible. In DNA form, the CDR3 reads TGTGCCAGCAGCTTCTCGACAGGGCCCGATACGAAGTATTTT. Translation: CASSFSTGPDTKYF. This chain uses TRBV9 with TRBJ2-3; 7 bases fit TRBD1. In germline, CDR1 is SGDLS, CDR2 YYNGEE. The CDR3 extends over 14 amino acids.

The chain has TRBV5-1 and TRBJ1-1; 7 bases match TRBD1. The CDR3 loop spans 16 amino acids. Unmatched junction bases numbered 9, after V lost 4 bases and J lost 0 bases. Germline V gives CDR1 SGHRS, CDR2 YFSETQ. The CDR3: CASSIRQGLMNTEAFF. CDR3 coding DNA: TGCGCCAGCAGCATAAGACAGGGACTCATGAACACTGAAGCTTTCTTT. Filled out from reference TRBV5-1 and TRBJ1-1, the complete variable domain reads KAGVTQTPRYLIKTRGQQVTLSCSPISGHRSVSWYQQTPGQGLQFLFEYFSETQRNKGNFPGRFSGRQFSNSRSEMNVSTLELGDSALYLCASSIRQGLMNTEAFFGQGTRLTVV.

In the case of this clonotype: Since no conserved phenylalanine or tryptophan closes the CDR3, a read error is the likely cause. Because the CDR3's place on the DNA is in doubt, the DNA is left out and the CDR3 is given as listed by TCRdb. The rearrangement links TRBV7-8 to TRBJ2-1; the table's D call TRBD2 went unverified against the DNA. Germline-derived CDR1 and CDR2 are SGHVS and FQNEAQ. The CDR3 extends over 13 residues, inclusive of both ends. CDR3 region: CASSLTGGPDTLY.

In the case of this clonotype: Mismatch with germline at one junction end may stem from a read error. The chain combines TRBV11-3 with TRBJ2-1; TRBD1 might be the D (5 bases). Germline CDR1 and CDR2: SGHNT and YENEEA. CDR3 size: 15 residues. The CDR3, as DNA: TGTGCCAGCAGCTTAGAGTCGGCTGGGGCGGCTGAGGAGTTCTTC. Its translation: CASSLESAGAAEEFF. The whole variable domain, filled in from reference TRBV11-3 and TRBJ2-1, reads EAGVVQSPRYKIIEKKQPVAFWCNPISGHNTLYWYLQNLGQGPELLIRYENEEAVDDSQLPKDRFSAERLKGVDSTLKIQPAELGDSAVYLCASSLESAGAAEEFFGPGTRLTVL.

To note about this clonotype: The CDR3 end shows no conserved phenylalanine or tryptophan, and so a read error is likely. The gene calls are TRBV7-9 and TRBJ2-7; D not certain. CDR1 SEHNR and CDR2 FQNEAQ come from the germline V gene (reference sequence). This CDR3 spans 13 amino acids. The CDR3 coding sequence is TGTGCCAGCAGCCACGACATTACCTACGGGCAGTACTGC. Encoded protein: CASSHDITYGQYC.

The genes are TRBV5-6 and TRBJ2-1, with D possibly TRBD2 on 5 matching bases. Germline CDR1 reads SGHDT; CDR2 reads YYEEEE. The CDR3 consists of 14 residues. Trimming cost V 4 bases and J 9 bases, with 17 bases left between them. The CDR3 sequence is CASSPVDGITEQFF. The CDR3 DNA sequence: TGTGCCAGCAGCCCCGTTGACGGGATTACTGAGCAGTTCTTC.